Listed below are T cell receptor beta chains from one sample, sequenced in a study of T cells in Graves' hyperthyroidism and ophthalmopathy. MiXCR was run by TCRdb on the multiplex PCR reads, yielding one entry per CDR3 protein. This repertoire shows fewer than 450,000 distinct CDR3 sequences, 15% to 20% found once; its top ten account for more than 30%. Sequenced material: blood. Source of these receptors: a woman in her thirties with Graves' hyperthyroidism that later progressed to Graves' ophthalmopathy. CDR3s include the opening cysteine and the closing phenylalanine or tryptophan. A D gene is named only where the DNA matches it firmly. Part of the rows lack a size; the others show once, few, many or a class for expanded clones.

>NA|many|TRBV14|TRBJ2-7
CASSPGGKFYEQYF
TGTGCCAGCAGCCCTGGGGGCAAGTTCTACGAGCAGTACTTC
>NA|NA|TRBV24-1|TRBJ2-7
CATSDSGTNYEQYF
TGTGCCACCAGTGATTCCGGGACCAACTACGAGCAGTACTTC
>NA|few|TRBV27|TRBJ2-7
CASRSGTLSSYEQYF
TGTGCCAGCAGATCCGGGACACTAAGCTCCTACGAGCAGTACTTC
>TRBD1|many|TRBV27|TRBJ1-5
CASSSPRDRVDQPQHF
TGTGCCAGCAGTTCCCCCCGGGACAGGGTTGATCAGCCCCAGCATTTT
>TRBD1|many|TRBV12-3/TRBV12-4|TRBJ2-1
CASSLAPQGNEQFF
TGTGCCAGCAGTTTAGCGCCACAGGGGAATGAGCAGTTCTTC
>TRBD1|few|TRBV5-1|TRBJ2-7
CASSLVAGGEYEQYF
TGCGCCAGCAGCTTGGTGGCAGGGGGCGAATACGAGCAGTACTTC
>NA|many|TRBV6-1|TRBJ2-7
CASSDRAGAVEQYF
TGTGCCAGCAGTGACCGGGCGGGGGCCGTCGAGCAGTACTTC
>NA|many|TRBV20-1|TRBJ1-1
CSARRGEGYTEAFF
TGCAGTGCTAGACGGGGCGAGGGCTACACTGAAGCTTTCTTT
>NA|many|TRBV7-2|TRBJ2-3
CASSRLPEDNTQYF
TGTGCCAGCAGCCGCCTCCCCGAGGACAATACGCAGTATTTT
>NA|many|TRBV2|TRBJ1-6
CASGPLISYNSPLHF
TGTGCCAGCGGGCCTCTCATCTCCTATAATTCACCCCTCCACTTT
>NA|many|TRBV6-2/TRBV6-3|TRBJ2-2
CASGGEGSSGELFF
TGTGCCAGCGGAGGCGAGGGGTCCTCCGGGGAGCTGTTTTTT
>NA|NA|TRBV6-1|TRBJ2-7
CAGSETGAYYEQYF
TGTGCCGGCAGTGAAACGGGGGCCTACTACGAGCAGTACTTC
>NA|once|TRBV2|TRBJ1-6
CASRRGLNNSPLHF
TGTGCCAGCAGGAGGGGACTGAATAATTCACCCCTCCACTTT
>TRBD1|NA|TRBV3-1|TRBJ2-1
CASRRGPSSYNEQFF
TGTGCCAGCAGAAGGGGGCCCAGCTCCTACAATGAGCAGTTCTTC
>TRBD1|NA|TRBV6-1|TRBJ2-6
CASSTSMGQGFSGANVLTF
TGTGCCAGCAGTACATCTATGGGACAGGGTTTCTCTGGGGCCAACGTCCTGACTTTC
>TRBD1|many|TRBV19|TRBJ2-5
CASRDREEETQYF
TGTGCCAGCCGGGACAGGGAGGAAGAGACCCAGTACTTC
>NA|many|TRBV20-1|TRBJ1-1
CSARDRPLGPAAEAFF
TGCAGTGCTAGAGATCGGCCCTTGGGGCCTGCGGCTGAAGCTTTCTTT
>NA|many|TRBV4-1|TRBJ2-7
CASSQDLGYWSSYEQYF
TGCGCCAGCAGCCAAGATCTGGGATATTGGAGCTCCTACGAGCAGTACTTC
>NA|many|TRBV30|TRBJ2-3
CAWSRGADTQYF
TGTGCCTGGAGTAGAGGGGCAGATACGCAGTATTTT
>NA|many|TRBV19|TRBJ2-7
CASSRVGETYEQYF
TGTGCCAGTAGTAGGGTGGGGGAGACCTACGAGCAGTACTTC